This T cell receptor beta chain comes out of a study of shared clonotypes between healthy human individuals. At deep level, the assay was performed. About 30,000 T cell genomes (approximately 0.2 ug DNA) went into each sorted-subset replicate. Produced via immunoSEQ multiplex PCR; TCRdb's table is partial and in-frame only. The sample holds about 990,000 clones; roughly 74% are singletons and the top ten take roughly 0.55%. Healthy HIV-negative adults with no recent acute infections or vaccinations were recruited as donors. Splitting of CD4+ cells produced CD45RA+ naive and CD45RA-negative memory subsets. Germline loops: CDR1 SGHAT, CDR2 FQNNGV. The CDR3 is made up of 14 amino acids. V was pared by 0 bases and J by 4 bases, with 1 base of the junction left unmatched.

The clonotype comes from a man younger than 30 in good health. Some clones in this sample may be carry-over from other donors' samples. The specimen sequenced was memory CD4+ T cells from PBMCs. As to subset: CD45RA-negative fraction. The genes are TRBV11-2 and TRBJ2-7; 9 nucleotides line up with TRBD1. CDR3 in DNA: TGTGCCAGCAGCTTAGAGGGACAGGGATACGAGCAGTACTTC. It codes for CASSLEGQGYEQYF.